One and the same sample provided the 25 T cell receptor beta chains below, sequenced in a study of blood T cell repertoires in COVID-19 (dated by TCRdb to 2019 to 2021). The library was produced with the immunoSEQ multiplex PCR assay. Sourced from immuneACCESS, this table was stored by TCRdb with only in-frame sequences that have V and J called. A share of the clones is absent; for the studies checked, an unresolved V gene accounts for under half, and the remainder has no known explanation. Within this sample are approximately 440,000 clones, with roughly 87% of them counted one time only. The top ten hold roughly 0.66% of the sample. The sample consisted of PBMCs or T cells enriched from blood (not recorded which). All receptors derive from a man aged 18 to 30 who had recovered from COVID-19.

The chain carries TRBV6-1 and TRBJ2-3; 10 bases are shared with TRBD2. Germline CDR1 and CDR2: MNHNS and SASEGT. V was clipped by 3 bases and J by 2 bases; unmatched bases: 11. This CDR3 spans 18 amino acids. The chain's CDR3 is CASSDTLRTSGFTDTQYF. The CDR3 DNA reads TGTGCCAGCAGTGACACATTAAGGACTAGCGGTTTCACAGATACGCAGTATTTT.

CDR3 sequence reads: CASSGGAGPSQRTEAFF. The CDR3, as DNA: TGTGCCAGCAGTGGGGGTGCAGGGCCCTCGCAACGCACTGAAGCTTTCTTT. The rearrangement uses TRBV6-1 and TRBJ1-1, with D possibly TRBD1 on 5 matching bases. The CDR3 spans 17 residues. Germline V gene lookup returns CDR1 MNHNS and CDR2 SASEGT. The V end was cut by 4 bases, the J end by 4 bases, with 22 bases between.

The rearrangement uses TRBV7-3 and TRBJ2-2; D remains unclear. V gave up 2 bases and J gave up 4 bases, with 11 bases separating them. This CDR3 is 15 amino acids long. Germline V gene sequence: CDR1 SGHTA, CDR2 FQGTGA. The CDR3 reads CASSLDGVSTGELFF. The CDR3 region has the DNA TGTGCCAGCAGCTTAGATGGAGTTAGCACCGGGGAGCTGTTTTTT.

Comment on this clone: This CDR3 is also generated by other DNA sequences in the sample. The V gene is TRBV7-9, the J gene TRBJ2-7; 7 nucleotides agree with TRBD1. This CDR3 comprises 12 residues. V was clipped by 4 bases and J by 4 bases; unmatched bases: 1. Germline assignment: CDR1 SEHNR and CDR2 FQNEAQ (reference sequence). The CDR3 sequence is CASSSTGYEQYF. Here the CDR3 DNA reads TGTGCCAGCAGCTCGACAGGGTACGAGCAGTACTTC.

In this sample, this clone turned up once. The J gene is TRBJ2-3, the V gene TRBV5-8; possible D gene TRBD2, 5 bases. The CDR3 consists of 16 residues. The germline CDR1 and CDR2 sequences are SGHTS and YDEGEE. V was cut by 0 bases and J by 2 bases, with 13 bases left in between. As DNA, the CDR3 is TGTGCCAGCAGCTTGGGACTGGCGGAGGTCACAGATACGCAGTATTTT. Amino acid sequence: CASSLGLAEVTDTQYF.

The rearrangement links TRBV9 to TRBJ1-1; D perhaps matches TRBD1 (5 bases). V was cut by 0 bases and J by 4 bases, with 16 bases left in between. The CDR3 is 16 residues long. From germline, CDR1 is SGDLS and CDR2 YYNGEE. The CDR3, as DNA: TGTGCCAGCAGCGTAGTATCGGCAGGGCAGGGCACTGAAGCTTTCTTT. This gives the protein CASSVVSAGQGTEAFF.

The rearrangement joins TRBV12-5 to TRBJ1-5; 9 bases are shared with TRBD1. The CDR3 length is 14 residues. The germline V gene has CDR1 LGHNT and CDR2 FRNRAP. After removal of 6 bases from V and 5 bases from J, the junction contained 5 bases not matched to a gene. The CDR3 region has the DNA TGTGCTAGTGGCCAGACAGGGGGTTATCAGCCCCAGCATTTT. Its protein is CASGQTGGYQPQHF.

The chain couples TRBV28 to TRBJ1-2; D might be TRBD1 (5 bases). Germline V CDR1 and CDR2: MDHEN, SYDVKM. The V and J ends lost 7 bases and 7 bases respectively, with 13 bases between them. The CDR3 loop spans 12 amino acids. The CDR3: CASNEEGPGYTF. The CDR3 nucleotides are TGTGCCAGCAATGAGGAGGGGCCTGGCTACACCTTC.

This chain joins TRBV5-1 and TRBJ1-2, with TRBD1 matching 10 bases. The CDR3 extends over 13 amino acids. Germline trimming cut 4 bases from V and 10 bases from J; bases unmatched to any gene: 7. The V gene's germline CDR1 is SGHRS and CDR2 YFSETQ. The CDR3 nucleotides read TGCGCCAGCAGCAACCGGGACAGGGGTATCTACACCTTC. Amino acid sequence: CASSNRDRGIYTF.

V and J are TRBV6-1 and TRBJ1-1; D remains ambiguous. The V gene's germline CDR1 is MNHNS and CDR2 SASEGT. This CDR3 has 13 amino acids. Between the trimmed V and J ends, which lost 0 bases and 3 bases, there was a span of 5 bases. The CDR3, as DNA: TGTGCCAGCAGTGAAGCGTATGACACTGAAGCTTTCTTT. Translated: CASSEAYDTEAFF.

J is TRBJ2-7 and V is TRBV7-2, with 7 bases matching TRBD1. The CDR3 has 14 residues. Germline V gene sequence: CDR1 SGHTA, CDR2 FQGNSA. The ends lost 1 base at V and 2 bases at J; junction bases unmatched: 2. The CDR3 nucleotides read TGTGCCAGCAGCTTAGGGACAGGAGCCTACGAGCAGTACTTC. It yields the protein CASSLGTGAYEQYF.

This chain uses TRBV30 with TRBJ1-2; a possible D gene is TRBD1 (6 bases). The CDR3 covers 15 residues. Trimming took off 1 base at V and 1 base at J, with 13 bases between the two ends. The germline gives CDR1 GTSNPN, CDR2 SVGIG (reference sequence). As DNA, the CDR3 is TGTGCCTGGAGTGCCGACAGGAATCGTAACTATGGCTACACCTTC. As protein: CAWSADRNRNYGYTF.

J is TRBJ1-1 and V is TRBV18; 7 nucleotides match TRBD1. Trimming at V came to 3 bases and at J to 4 bases, leaving 5 bases not matched to a gene. CDR3 length equals 14 residues. Germline lookup yields CDR1 KGHSH and CDR2 LQKENI. CDR3 nucleotides: TGTGCCAGCTCACCGACAGGGCAGGGCACTGAAGCTTTCTTT. It codes for CASSPTGQGTEAFF. The full variable domain, in which reference TRBV18 and TRBJ1-1 provide the parts outside the CDR3, is NAGVMQNPRHLVRRRGQEARLRCSPMKGHSHVYWYRQLPEEGLKFMVYLQKENIIDESGMPKERFSAEFPKEGPSILRIQQVVRGDSAAYFCASSPTGQGTEAFFGQGTRLTVV.

The chain joins TRBV2 to TRBJ1-1; 9 nucleotides match TRBD1. CDR3 size: 15 residues. After removal of 7 bases from V and 7 bases from J, the junction contained 13 bases not matched to a gene. CDR1 is SNHLY and CDR2 is FYNNEI in the germline V gene. This CDR3 reads CASTLISQGASEAFF. The DNA of the CDR3 is TGTGCCAGCACCCTCATATCACAGGGGGCGAGTGAAGCTTTCTTT. The complete variable domain, with remaining parts taken from reference TRBV2 and TRBJ1-1, reads EPEVTQTPSHQVTQMGQEVILRCVPISNHLYFYWYRQILGQKVEFLVSFYNNEISEKSEIFDDQFSVERPDGSNFTLKIRSTKLEDSAMYFCASTLISQGASEAFFGQGTRLTVV.

The rearrangement joins TRBV6-5 to TRBJ1-6, with a possible D match to TRBD1 (5 bases). The CDR3 is made up of 14 amino acids. V was trimmed by 5 bases and J by 6 bases, leaving 11 bases between them. Germline V gives CDR1 MNHEY, CDR2 SVGAGI. The CDR3 protein is CASSLLRVNSPLHF. As DNA, the CDR3 is TGTGCCAGCAGTCTTCTCAGGGTTAATTCACCCCTCCACTTT.

The chain uses TRBV2 and TRBJ1-3, with D uncertain. V lost 7 bases, J lost 2 bases, and 15 bases lay in between. The germline CDR1 and CDR2 sequences are SNHLY and FYNNEI. This CDR3 is built from 15 residues. The CDR3 spells CASTIQTAAGNTIYF. The DNA for the CDR3 is TGTGCCAGCACCATACAAACAGCGGCTGGAAACACCATATATTTT.

The rearrangement links TRBV27 to TRBJ2-1, with 7 bases matching TRBD2. CDR3 size: 15 residues. V was clipped by 7 bases and J by 9 bases; unmatched bases: 15. The germline V gene has CDR1 MNHEY and CDR2 SMNVEV (reference sequence). The CDR3 region is CASTQLPGLQSEQFF. CDR3 sequence (DNA): TGTGCCAGCACCCAACTCCCGGGACTACAAAGTGAGCAGTTCTTC.

This clone was picked up a small number of times. This chain uses TRBV3-1 (or the pseudogene TRBV3-2) with TRBJ2-5; D is ambiguous. Germline V CDR1 and CDR2: LGHDT, YNNKEL (reference sequence). The CDR3 is made up of 14 amino acids. Between the trimmed V and J ends, which lost 0 bases and 6 bases, there was a span of 11 bases. The DNA for the CDR3 is TGTGCCAGCAGCCAAGAGAATAGTAAGAAGACCCAGTACTTC. Translating it yields CASSQENSKKTQYF.

This rearrangement joins TRBV9 to TRBJ1-2; D is perhaps TRBD1 (5 bases). With 0 bases removed from V and 8 bases from J, the gap between germline ends came to 17 bases. The CDR3 totals 15 residues. Germline lookup yields CDR1 SGDLS and CDR2 YYNGEE. The CDR3 here is CASSVDGSSRGGYTF. CDR3 nucleotides: TGTGCCAGCAGCGTAGATGGATCCTCTAGGGGCGGCTACACCTTC.

The V call is TRBV10-3, the J call TRBJ1-4, with 7 bases that match TRBD1. Trimming cost V 4 bases and J 8 bases; bases outside gene matches: 10. The germline CDR1 and CDR2 sequences are ENHRY and SYGVKD. The CDR3 contains 15 residues. CDR3 in amino acids: CAISAQDRASEKLFF. CDR3 DNA sequence: TGTGCCATCAGTGCTCAAGACAGGGCGAGCGAAAAACTGTTTTTT.

J is TRBJ2-1 and V is TRBV2, with 10 bases identical to TRBD1. Germline V gene sequence: CDR1 SNHLY, CDR2 FYNNEI. V trimming: 5 bases; J trimming: 4 bases; junction bases outside the gene matches: 5. The CDR3 runs 15 residues. Here the CDR3 DNA reads TGTGCCAGCAGTTGGGACAGGGGTGGTTACAATGAGCAGTTCTTC. As protein: CASSWDRGGYNEQFF.

The chain links TRBV4-1 to TRBJ1-6; possible D gene TRBD1, 6 bases. Germline V gene lookup returns CDR1 MGHRA and CDR2 YSYEKL. The CDR3 spans 16 residues. Between the trimmed V and J ends, which lost 3 bases and 10 bases, there was a span of 19 bases. Here the CDR3 reads CASSQILQGIKSPLHF. CDR3 nucleotides: TGCGCCAGCAGCCAGATCCTACAGGGAATAAAATCACCCCTCCACTTT.

V and J are TRBV4-1 and TRBJ1-1; D is unresolved. The V end was cut by 0 bases, the J end by 0 bases, with 14 bases between. The CDR3 spans 17 residues. CDR1 MGHRA and CDR2 YSYEKL come from the germline V gene. CDR3 nucleotides: TGCGCCAGCAGCCAAGAATCTCTCACGTCGGTGAACACTGAAGCTTTCTTT. It yields the protein CASSQESLTSVNTEAFF.

This clone has only a few counts. The V and J genes are TRBV12-3 or TRBV12-4 and TRBJ1-2; perhaps TRBD1 as D (6 bases). With 5 bases removed from V and 7 bases from J, the gap between germline ends came to 11 bases. CDR3 length: 12 residues. The CDR3 nucleotides are TGTGCCAGCAGTATCGGGGGGCTTGGCTACACCTTC. It is translated as CASSIGGLGYTF.

The genes are TRBV7-2 and TRBJ2-2, with no clear D. The germline V gene encodes CDR1 SGHTA and CDR2 FQGNSA. Deletions cut 3 bases from V and 7 bases from J, with 6 bases between. The CDR3 totals 12 residues. This CDR3 is CASSFYGGELFF. The CDR3 coding sequence is TGTGCCAGCAGCTTCTACGGCGGGGAGCTGTTTTTT.